These T cell receptor beta chains were read from a single sample in a study of human T cells and chemical hapten exposure. TCRdb ran MiXCR on the RACE reads and lists one entry per CDR3 protein. The table records 70,000 to 75,000 distinct CDR3 sequences, around a third of them present only once. The starting material was whole blood, obtained in connection with sensitization to the hapten diphenylcyclopropenone (DPC). The origin of the receptors is a man between 40 and 49 years old with alopecia areata. Some clones in this sample may be carry-over from other donors' samples. Each CDR3 is given with its conserved first and last residue. D genes are given only for firm matches.

j_call v_call d_call cdr3_aa
TRBJ2-5 TRBV12-3/TRBV12-4 TRBD1 CASSAPGQGEETQYF
TRBJ2-6 TRBV6-5 TRBD2 CASSYSKFGLAAGANVLTF
TRBJ2-5 TRBV5-1 . CASSLVGKETQYF
TRBJ2-7 TRBV28 TRBD1 CASIGGTGDYEQYF
TRBJ2-1 TRBV2 TRBD1 CASSELQGYNEQFF
TRBJ1-1 TRBV6-6 TRBD1 CASSRRGQQGDTEAFF
TRBJ2-7 TRBV7-2 TRBD2 CASSLAAGGGTYEQYF
TRBJ2-3 TRBV12-3/TRBV12-4 . CASREGGTDTQYF
TRBJ2-5 TRBV20-1 . CSALPMRQETQYF
TRBJ2-2 TRBV5-1 TRBD2 CASSSSPSGRISGELFF
TRBJ1-3 TRBV7-9 . CASSLLRGSGNTVYF
TRBJ1-5 TRBV12-3/TRBV12-4 . CASSLSGYQPQHF
TRBJ1-6 TRBV27 . CASSSLRGQANSPLHF
TRBJ2-5 TRBV25-1 . CASSEYMGGGLETQYF
TRBJ2-7 TRBV12-3/TRBV12-4 TRBD2 CASSLGTSGRGDEQYF
TRBJ2-2 TRBV4-2 TRBD2 CASRAGVRTGELFF
TRBJ2-3 TRBV10-3 TRBD1 CASNRDREADTQYF
TRBJ2-7 TRBV19 . CASSSRTDSEQYF
TRBJ1-1 TRBV27 . CASSLSEGDTEAFF
TRBJ2-6 TRBV6-5 . CASSSGPEMVGANVLTF
TRBJ2-4 TRBV7-8 . CASSLVSGFEAKNIQYF
TRBJ2-1 TRBV12-3/TRBV12-4 . CASSIAGHEQFF
TRBJ2-3 TRBV7-2 TRBD2 CASSGGLAGTGTDTQYF
TRBJ1-1 TRBV3-1 . CASSPDRYYTEAFF
TRBJ2-3 TRBV12-3/TRBV12-4 TRBD2 CASSSPGDGERLAGGITDTQYF
TRBJ2-7 TRBV6-6 . CASSYDDTGWDEQYF
TRBJ2-4 TRBV23-1 . CASSHPQVPPKKNIQYF
TRBJ1-2 TRBV6-5 TRBD1 CASGHPRDREGYTF
TRBJ2-5 TRBV5-8 . CASSFTGQRTQYF
TRBJ2-2 TRBV3-1 . CASSFERNTGELFF
TRBJ2-1 TRBV5-5 TRBD2 CASSLIRASGSSYNEQFF
TRBJ2-7 TRBV28 TRBD1 CASSLSVGQESYEQYF
TRBJ2-1 TRBV20-1 TRBD2 CSEREGSYNEQFF
TRBJ2-1 TRBV3-1 . CASSQGQGGNEQFF
TRBJ2-7 TRBV12-3/TRBV12-4 . CASSLATLGTYEQYF
TRBJ2-7 TRBV6-5 . CASSSTGSSYEQYF
TRBJ1-1 TRBV3-1 TRBD1 CASSQDRGRGLNTEAFF
TRBJ1-5 TRBV12-3/TRBV12-4 . CASSLGGTYQPQHF
TRBJ1-1 TRBV18 . CASSPLDSTEAFF
TRBJ1-2 TRBV7-9 . CALARLADGYTF
TRBJ2-7 TRBV5-6 TRBD2 CASSERGPYEQYF